The clone carrying this T cell receptor beta chain appeared a few times. Its antigen remains unknown. This sample was taken from a study of vaccination and CD4 T cells after COVID-19. Sequencing of the DNA from cultured CD4+ T cells was carried out with the Oncomine TCR Beta short-read assay. A single record per CDR3 protein comes from TCRdb applying MiXCR to the PCR reads. Of 20,000 or so distinct CDR3 sequences listed, approximately 27% are singletons. Study-wide results and limits: Analysis of convalescent patients found that 304 of 307 vaccine-specific clones were spike mono-reactive.

The CDR3 consists of 12 residues. The germline V gene has CDR1 MNHEY and CDR2 SVGEGT. J gave up 6 bases and V 5 bases, and 3 bases lay outside the gene matches. Treatment here: roughly 11-day PBMC culture with coronavirus spike peptide pools or control peptides (ViraFEST assay). The receptor was derived from a human donor with COVID-19. Sequencing used cultured CD4+ T cells from blood. This rearrangement joins TRBV6-2 or TRBV6-3 to TRBJ1-1; 7 nucleotides align to TRBD1. The CDR3 coding sequence is TGTGCCAGCAGTCGTGGACAGGCTGAAGCTTTCTTT. Its protein is CASSRGQAEAFF.